The subject of this entry is one T cell receptor beta chain. Its antigen has not been determined. Within one base of it there is no much larger clone, and no base qualities were kept. The time point label, as the study defines it: around 29 days on oral tofacitinib. The treatment or condition label, read with the paper, signifies: oral pan-JAK inhibitor, 5-10 mg twice daily. Peripheral blood and lesional scalp punch biopsies were obtained from patients with alopecia areata. PBMCs were isolated by density centrifugation and stained for CD3, CD4 and CD8, and CD4+ and CD8+ T cells were sorted on a FACSAria. The data originate from a study of CD8+ T cells in alopecia areata (dated by TCRdb to the late 2010s). For the study in its entirety: The treated patients, all with moderate-to-severe alopecia areata, were enrolled in an open-label pilot trial of oral tofacitinib given at 5 to 10 mg twice daily. Patients stayed on tofacitinib for 6 to 18 months and then had 6 months of follow-up off drug so that delayed response and recurrence could be assessed. For the treated patients, the SALT score, which quantifies what percentage of scalp surface area is affected, served as the measure of disease severity. The study used high-throughput TCRbeta sequencing to examine T cell clonal expansion in alopecia areata, in both the C3H/HeJ mouse model and human patients. Human TCRbeta sequencing covered scalp tissue and sorted CD4+ and CD8+ peripheral blood T cells from patchy and totalis/universalis alopecia areata patients and healthy controls. Patients on tofacitinib were biopsied at baseline and after 4 and 24 weeks of treatment, and several of the patients also had a later scalp biopsy. Scalp clonality was compared across normal scalp (n=4), patchy alopecia areata scalp (n=8), and alopecia totalis/universalis scalp (n=8). RNA was extracted with the PAXgene miRNA kit for fixed scalp, the miRNeasy kit for PBMCs, and the RNeasy kit for mouse skin. TCRbeta CDR3 regions were amplified by immunoSEQ multiplex PCR using 35 Vbeta forward and 13 Jbeta reverse primers. The paper's findings and limits, for the study overall: Unlike mouse skin, which is dominated by gammadelta T cells, normal human skin has resident alphabeta T cells that are also sequenced, and this complicates analysis of the scalp TCR repertoire. TCR sequences shared between patients were less clear than in mice, possibly partly because of HLA diversity in the patient population. Higher clonality and more expanded CD8+ clones were observed in lesional scalp than in normal scalp, particularly in alopecia totalis/universalis, a finding suggestive of antigenic drive. With tofacitinib, both scalp clonality and the number of expanded CD8+ clones among the top 100 scalp clones went down significantly. Many expanded lesional clones were found to persist in scalp and blood during tofacitinib treatment, and relapse after treatment cessation may be partly explained by this persistence. Because the treated cohort was small and had only one nonresponder, larger studies are needed to examine links between baseline CD8+ expansion and response.

Library creation used the immunoSEQ multiplex PCR assay. To provide template for TCR sequencing, every sample had RNA extracted and reverse transcribed into cDNA. SuperScript III was used for first-strand cDNA synthesis, primed with a 2:1 mix of oligo-dT and random hexamers. A synthetic immune receptor repertoire was used to gauge amplification bias, and whatever bias remained was removed computationally. The original methods were these. After raw reads were preprocessed to remove errors, the CDR3 was defined following IMGT conventions as running from the conserved cysteine to phenylalanine. To get clonality, Shannon entropy was normalized by log2 of the number of productive unique TCRs and the result was subtracted from 1. Whether scalp clones were CD4 or CD8 was inferred by matching scalp TCRbeta sequences against CD4 and CD8 repertoires sorted from blood. TCRdb re-hosts the immuneACCESS table, in-frame sequences only. Its copies lack some clones; in the studies checked, an unresolved V gene accounts for under half of them, and the cause for the rest is not known. That table gives V, J and clone size, and the DNA gave D and trimming. The table for this sample lists 200,000 to 250,000 clones; 50% to 75% of them were counted only once. Clones ranked in the top ten supply roughly 4.2% of the sample.

Via the germline V gene, CDR1 is SGHRS and CDR2 YFSETQ. The CDR3 sequence holds 12 residues, the cysteine and phenylalanine included. Just CDR3 DNA is preserved here, 36 bases in frame from base 1. V loses 7 bases, J loses 1 base, and the germline ends lie 8 bases apart. Here the sequenced sample was CD4+ T cells sorted from blood, taken at week 4, from a patient treated with tofacitinib. The clonotype was recovered from a human donor with alopecia areata. The chain was built from TRBV5-1 and TRBJ1-1; the D gene is perhaps TRBD1, on 5 matching bases. Read as DNA, the sequence is TGCGCCAGCGGGGACTCGAACACTGAAGCTTTCTTT. The resulting protein is CASGDSNTEAFF. With the portions outside the CDR3 filled from the reference TRBV5-1 and TRBJ1-1 genes, the complete variable region becomes KAGVTQTPRYLIKTRGQQVTLSCSPISGHRSVSWYQQTPGQGLQFLFEYFSETQRNKGNFPGRFSGRQFSNSRSEMNVSTLELGDSALYLCASGDSNTEAFFGQGTRLTVV.